This paragraph reports one TCR beta chain. This clonotype was recorded many times. No antigen is known for it. No qualities accompany the bases; no much larger clone lies one base away. The record originates from a study of regulatory T cells in long-lasting Graves disease (dated by TCRdb to the early 2020s). For the study in its entirety: In the newly diagnosed Graves' disease group, patients had been taking antithyroid drugs for less than 3 months. Patients with persistent Graves' disease were compared with patients with newly diagnosed Graves' disease using TCR sequencing and RNA sequencing of peripheral blood. The study was registered as a clinical trial and conducted in China. TCR sequencing covered some 13 persistent and 20 or so newly diagnosed Graves' disease patients, around 33 samples in total.

Broader findings and caveats from the paper: Persistent patients shared more public clonotypes among themselves (around 2,500) than newly diagnosed patients did (about 900). The small sample size was acknowledged by the authors as a limitation that may reduce accuracy. Preferential use of TRBV28, TRBJ1-2 and TRBJ2-5 was observed in persistent disease, whereas TRBV20-1 and TRBJ2-1 were favored in newly diagnosed disease. Lower TCR Shannon entropy and fewer highly expanded clones were observed in persistent Graves' disease patients than in newly diagnosed patients, which suggested clonal expansion. Sequencing and analysis were restricted to the TCR beta chain. Because the primary lesion, thyroid tissue, could not be accessed, the study looked at peripheral blood alone.

V is shortened by 2 bases, J by 8 bases, and the region joining them spans 12 bases. The germline V gene specifies MDHEN as CDR1 and SYDVKM as CDR2. Including the terminal cysteine and phenylalanine, the CDR3 comprises 13 residues. The entry retains the CDR3 DNA only, 39 bases that are in frame from base 1. The library was built by means of multiplex PCR. The sample was run on an Illumina HiSeq 4000. TCR beta libraries were built with iRepertoire HTBI primers and Arm-PCR amplification of CDR3 regions. PCR products were gel purified before sequencing. In the paper's pipeline: A total of roughly 67 TRBV and approximately 15 TRBJ segments were identified across samples and were used for gene usage analysis of CDR3 amino acid clonotypes. COPE and FqMerger were used to merge filtered high-quality paired reads into contigs. BLAST was used to align contigs to the IMGT TRBV, TRBD and TRBJ reference genes, and CDR3 was defined following IMGT. Any clonotype with a frequency above 0.1% was classified as a highly expanded clone. Repertoire diversity was measured by Shannon entropy, and V-J evenness by the Gini coefficient. Public clonotypes were defined as clonotypes shared by more than one individual. The public reads were run again by TCRdb, first through fastp at Q25 and then through MiXCR, and only productive beta chains were kept. One record per CDR3 amino acid sequence lists the most common genes and DNA. TCRdb's processing, not the authors', yielded these V and J calls. The sample profile shows around 400,000 distinct CDR3 sequences; roughly 15% of them were found once. Clones ranked in the top ten supply roughly 20% of the sample.

The time point label, read with the paper, signifies: newly diagnosed GD, antithyroid drugs for less than 3 months. For both TCR sequencing and RNA sequencing, RNA was extracted from PBMCs in TRIzol. Graves' disease was diagnosed according to American Thyroid Association guidelines. Patients were recruited from an endocrinology department in Xi'an, China. Each patient gave approximately 9 milliliters of peripheral blood, collected in an EDTA anticoagulant tube. Ficoll Paque Plus density gradient separation was used to isolate PBMCs, and no further T cell sorting was performed. An Agilent 2100 Bioanalyzer and agarose gel were used to check RNA quality, while a NanoDrop 2000 measured RNA concentration.

The TCR sequence derives from a female donor with Graves disease. The V and J genes are TRBV28 and TRBJ1-1; no confident D gene assignment can be made. The specimen comprised peripheral blood mononuclear cells (PBMCs), sampled at new diagnosis, from a patient treated with antithyroid drugs. The CDR3 amino acid sequence is: CASSLNSQIEAFF. In nucleotide form, the sequence is TGTGCCAGCAGTTTAAACAGCCAGATAGAAGCTTTCTTT.